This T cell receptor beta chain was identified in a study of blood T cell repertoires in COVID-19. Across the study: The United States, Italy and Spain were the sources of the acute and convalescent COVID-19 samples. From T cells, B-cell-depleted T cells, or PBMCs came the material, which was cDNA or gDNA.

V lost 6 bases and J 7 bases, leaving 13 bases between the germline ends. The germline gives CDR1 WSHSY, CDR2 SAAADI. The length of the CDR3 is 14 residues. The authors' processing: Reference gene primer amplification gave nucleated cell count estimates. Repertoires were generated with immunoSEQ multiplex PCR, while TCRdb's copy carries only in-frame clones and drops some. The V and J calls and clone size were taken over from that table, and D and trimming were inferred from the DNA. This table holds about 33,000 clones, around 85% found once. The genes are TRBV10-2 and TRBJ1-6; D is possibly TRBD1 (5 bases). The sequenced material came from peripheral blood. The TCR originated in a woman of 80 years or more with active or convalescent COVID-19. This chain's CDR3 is CASRPTGGNSPLHF. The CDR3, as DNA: TGCGCCAGCAGGCCCACTGGGGGGAATTCACCCCTCCACTTT.